This T cell receptor (beta chain) derives from a study of shared clonotypes between healthy human individuals (dated by TCRdb to 2018 to 2021). Concerning the study at large: The cohort comprised two women and three men aged 18 to 49 years. Per donor, three plates each were used for CD4 naive and CD4 memory, two for CD8 naive, and one for CD8 memory. Blood TCR repertoires of four to six healthy adults were deeply sequenced to estimate repertoire size and the extent of clonotype sharing between individuals. To increase sequencing depth and limit assay-specific biases, TCR repertoire library preparation and sequencing were carried out by different laboratories using diverse techniques. Between about 0.8 and 9 billion PBMCs per donor were obtained by leukapheresis.

CD8 naive samples consisted of CD45RO-negative cells that were positively selected for CCR7, yielding a CD45RA+CCR7+ population without TemRA cells. Donors were healthy HIV-negative adults with no recently reported acute infections or vaccinations. Every donor was a Caucasian adult living in Nashville, Tennessee, USA. Blood was obtained by leukapheresis, after which PBMCs were separated by Ficoll-Histopaque density gradient centrifugation and cryopreserved in liquid nitrogen vapor phase. Analytical flow cytometry was used to check the purity and quantity of each magnetically sorted T cell population. Genomic DNA was isolated from each sorted fraction and quantified by UV absorbance on a Nanodrop 2000c. CDR1 is given as SEHNR and CDR2 as FQNEAQ, both from the germline V gene (reference sequence). V is reduced by 5 bases and J by 0 bases, leaving a spacing of 11 bases between them. The CDR3 goes from the cysteine to the phenylalanine over 14 residues. Of all the DNA, just the CDR3 is kept, 42 bases in frame from base 1.

With regard to this clone: Its antigen has not been determined. Base qualities are not provided; no much larger clone lies one nucleotide away.

Beyond this particular receptor, the publication reports: Based on pairwise subsampling, the degree of clonotype sharing among donors was expected to be affected by sequencing depth. When a handful of donors were compared, the shared fraction of clonotypes was 5% to 6.5% for naive CD4, approximately 3.5% for naive CD8, roughly 2.5% for memory CD4, and 0.4% for memory CD8. Incomplete sequencing was indicated by rarefaction of sorted-subset datasets, despite the large sequencing depth. Because the study included only a small number of donors, the genetic and exposure-history diversity represented was limited. Sampling was restricted to blood, and TCR repertoires in tissue are likely to differ from TCR repertoires in blood. Compared with non-shared clonotypes, the clonotypes found in all four sorted-subset donors had higher generation probabilities. Estimated clonotype richness was generally larger for naive than for memory subsets.

TCR CDR3 regions were amplified from genomic DNA by multiplex PCR using the deep immunoSEQ assay. Extracted genomic DNA from each cell subset was spread evenly across all wells of several immunoSEQ 96-well plates, with each plate serving as a replicate. For sorted subsets, each replicate PCR was loaded with 200 ng genomic DNA, equivalent to 30,000 or so T cell genomes. Purified libraries were quantified with a Qubit 3.0 fluorometer, sized on a Bioanalyzer 2100, and re-quantified with the KAPA Library Quantification kit. A separate single-read 150-cycle Illumina NextSeq 550 flow cell was used to sequence each immunoSEQ 96-well plate. The original methods were these. Because the immunoSEQ output included only junctional sequences and no quality scores, the filtering could not be the same as the filtering used for full-length reads. Sequences were annotated with PyIR, a Python wrapper for IgBLAST v1.9, using IMGT germline references to assign V/J genes and CDR3. Reads were filtered out if the reads had weak V/J assignments (E-value above 1e-6), no CDR3, stop codons, out-of-frame junctions, or ambiguous translated residues. V3J clonotypes were defined by identical inferred V gene, J gene, and CDR3 amino acid sequence. The percentage overlap between two repertoires was calculated by dividing the number of shared unique clonotypes by the size of the smaller repertoire. Three approaches were used to assess repertoire richness: RTK rarefaction, the Chao1 estimator, and Recon v2.1 estimates of unobserved clonotypes. For all TCRbeta clonotypes obtained by the gDNA method from a handful of donors, generation probabilities were computed with OLGA. TCRdb carries this immuneACCESS record with in-frame sequences only. Its versions omit some clonotypes, under half of them owing to an unresolved V gene in the studies checked, with the rest unexplained. The V and J calls and clone size were taken over from that table, and D and trimming were inferred from the DNA. The sample table lists about 700,000 clones, about 90% of them with a count of one. The ten largest clones represent about 24% of the sample.

The sequenced sample was naive CD8+ T cells sorted from blood. The sample's cell subset or site label is to be understood as: CD45RA+CCR7+. In this chain, TRBV7-9 is recombined with TRBJ2-7; the D gene is unclear. This receptor was obtained from a man aged 25-45 years in good health. The CDR3 loop reads CASSPPSSSYEQYF. At the DNA level, the sequence is TGTGCCAGCAGCCCGCCTAGTTCCTCCTACGAGCAGTACTTC. Full variable domain (CDR3 extended with the reference TRBV7-9 and TRBJ2-7 proteins): DTGVSQNPRHKITKRGQNVTFRCDPISEHNRLYWYRQTLGQGPEFLTYFQNEAQLEKSRLLSDRFSAERPKGSFSTLEIQRTEQGDSAMYLCASSPPSSSYEQYFGPGTRLTVT.